A selection of T cell receptor beta chains follows, all from one sample in a study of T cell repertoires in cytomegalovirus infection. TCRdb reprocessed the reads via MiXCR and lists one record per CDR3 protein. The sample has over 450,000 distinct CDR3 sequences, around 11% seen once. The sequenced material came from PBMCs. The receptors were gathered from a human donor in good health (CMV status not recorded). Some clones in this sample may be carry-over from other donors' samples. Both conserved end residues are part of each CDR3. The D gene is left open where the match is weak. Expanded clones get a size class; other rows say once, few or many, or leave the size out.

15	TRBJ2-1	TRBV13	few	.	CASSLRGLSYNEQFF	TGTGCCAGCAGCTTAAGGGGCCTCTCCTACAATGAGCAGTTCTTC
17	TRBJ2-5	TRBV2	many	TRBD2	CASTEDPAGELQETQYF	TGTGCCAGCACCGAAGACCCTGCGGGGGAACTCCAAGAGACCCAGTACTTC
15	TRBJ2-1	TRBV7-6	few	TRBD2	CASSYRLAGPNEQFF	TGTGCCAGCAGCTACCGCCTAGCGGGACCCAATGAGCAGTTCTTC
16	TRBJ2-7	TRBV27	many	TRBD2	CASSSSRGEEGYEQYF	TGTGCCAGCAGTTCCTCCCGGGGGGAGGAGGGGTACGAGCAGTACTTC
14	TRBJ2-5	TRBV5-1	.	TRBD1	CASSFRQGEETQYF	TGCGCCAGCAGCTTCCGACAGGGCGAGGAGACCCAGTACTTC
14	TRBJ1-5	TRBV20-1	few	TRBD1	CSARDQAGGQPQHF	TGCAGTGCTAGAGATCAGGCAGGGGGGCAGCCCCAGCATTTT
15	TRBJ2-1	TRBV29-1	many	TRBD2	CSPKLYSGRADEQFF	TGCAGCCCCAAGCTATATAGCGGGAGGGCCGATGAGCAGTTCTTC
18	TRBJ1-3	TRBV10-3	many	TRBD1	CAIRSGQGTNYSGNTIYF	TGTGCCATCAGGTCGGGACAGGGGACGAACTACTCTGGAAACACCATATATTTT
16	TRBJ2-1	TRBV5-1	many	.	CASSLQGQGDGNEQFF	TGCGCCAGCAGCTTGCAGGGCCAGGGCGACGGCAATGAGCAGTTCTTC
13	TRBJ1-3	TRBV20-1	many	TRBD1	CSASTGVGNTIYF	TGCAGTGCTAGTACAGGGGTCGGAAACACCATATATTTT
15	TRBJ1-6	TRBV5-1	many	.	CASSPSGTPDSPLHF	TGCGCCAGCAGCCCCAGCGGGACGCCGGATTCACCCCTCCACTTT
15	TRBJ1-2	TRBV4-1	few	.	CASSQGRRWDYGYTF	TGCGCCAGCAGCCAAGGGCGGCGATGGGACTATGGCTACACCTTC
15	TRBJ2-7	TRBV20-1	.	.	CSARATLRGSYEQYF	TGCAGTGCTAGGGCGACCCTGAGGGGATCCTACGAGCAGTACTTC
15	TRBJ2-1	TRBV11-2	few	TRBD1	CASSFDRAGGNEQFF	TGTGCCAGCAGCTTCGACAGGGCAGGAGGAAATGAGCAGTTCTTC
15	TRBJ1-5	TRBV2	many	.	CASSALDSRNQPQHF	TGTGCCAGCAGTGCCCTAGACAGCCGCAATCAGCCCCAGCATTTT
15	TRBJ2-5	TRBV7-7	many	.	CASSLSQAVVETQYF	TGTGCTAGCAGCTTAAGTCAGGCAGTCGTGGAGACCCAGTACTTC
14	TRBJ2-7	TRBV7-9	many	.	CASSLAGVDYEQYF	TGTGCCAGCAGCTTAGCGGGCGTCGACTACGAGCAGTACTTC
16	TRBJ2-7	TRBV20-1	few	.	CSASSTMDSNSYEQYF	TGCAGTGCTAGTTCCACCATGGACTCTAACTCCTACGAGCAGTACTTC
12	TRBJ1-3	TRBV12-3/TRBV12-4	many	.	CASSRIGNTIYF	TGTGCCAGCAGCCGCATTGGAAACACCATATATTTT
14	TRBJ2-2	TRBV29-1	many	TRBD1	CSVQGTGNTGELFF	TGCAGCGTGCAGGGGACAGGGAACACCGGGGAGCTGTTTTTT
13	TRBJ2-3	TRBV6-1	many	.	CASTLTGTDTQYF	TGTGCCAGCACCCTGACGGGCACAGATACGCAGTATTTT
19	TRBJ2-6	TRBV11-2	.	.	CASSSKPGTSRSGANVLTF	TGTGCCAGCAGCTCCAAACCTGGGACTTCACGCTCTGGGGCCAACGTCCTGACTTTC